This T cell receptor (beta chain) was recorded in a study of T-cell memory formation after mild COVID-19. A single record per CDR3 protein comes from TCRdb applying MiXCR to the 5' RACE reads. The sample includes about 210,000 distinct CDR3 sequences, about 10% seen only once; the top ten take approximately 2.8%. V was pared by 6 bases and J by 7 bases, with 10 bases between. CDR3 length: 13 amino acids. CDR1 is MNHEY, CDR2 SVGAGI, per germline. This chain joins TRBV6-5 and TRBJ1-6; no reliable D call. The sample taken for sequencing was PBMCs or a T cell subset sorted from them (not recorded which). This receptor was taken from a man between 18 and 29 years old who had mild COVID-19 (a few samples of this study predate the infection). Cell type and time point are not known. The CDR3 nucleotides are TGTGCCAGCAGCTACCGACGCAATTCACCCCTCCACTTT. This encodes CASSYRRNSPLHF.